The next 5 T cell receptor beta chains were all read from a single sample in a study of regulatory T cells in long-lasting Graves disease. iRepertoire HTBI primers and Arm-PCR of CDR3 regions built TCR beta libraries. TCRdb ran MiXCR on the multiplex PCR reads and lists one entry per CDR3 protein. This table holds 400,000 to 500,000 distinct CDR3 sequences, about 15% found once. Time point of the sample: newly diagnosed GD, antithyroid drugs for less than 3 months. Making the TCR library involved RNA that had been extracted from PBMCs. Another study also made use of these data, one on T cells in Graves' hyperthyroidism and ophthalmopathy.

Specimen: peripheral blood mononuclear cells (PBMCs), collected at new diagnosis, from a patient treated with antithyroid drugs. The source of these receptors is a woman between 35 and 50 years old with Graves disease.

This clonotype came up many times. This chain joins TRBV29-1 and TRBJ2-1; D perhaps matches TRBD2 (5 bases). The length of the CDR3 is 13 residues. Germline CDR1 reads SQVTM; CDR2 reads ANQGSEA. V was clipped by 6 bases and J by 5 bases, with 14 bases between them. The CDR3 bases are TGCAGCGTCGGGAAAGAGAACGACAATGAGCAGTTCTTC. Translation: CSVGKENDNEQFF.

J is TRBJ2-3 and V is TRBV10-1, with D possibly being TRBD1 (6 bases). V dropped 3 bases and J dropped 4 bases, with 11 bases sitting between them. This CDR3 region has 14 residues. Germline V gene data show CDR1 as WNHNN and CDR2 as SYGVQD (reference sequence). In nucleotides, the CDR3 is TGCGCCAGCAGTGAAGGGGGAGCGGCAGATACGCAGTATTTT. Amino acid sequence: CASSEGGAADTQYF.

This clonotype turned up a few times. The V call is TRBV7-9, the J call TRBJ2-7, with unresolved D. V was clipped by 3 bases and J by 2 bases, with 11 bases between them. CDR1 is SEHNR and CDR2 is FQNEAQ in the germline V gene (reference sequence). The CDR3 is 14 residues long. In DNA form, the CDR3 reads TGTGCCAGCAGCTTTTCAGAAGCCCCCTACGAGCAGTACTTC. Translated, it gives CASSFSEAPYEQYF.

V usage is TRBV7-2 and J usage is TRBJ2-1; maybe TRBD2 (6 bases). Trimming stripped 2 bases from V and 15 bases from J, with 17 bases between. This CDR3 contains 13 residues. In germline, CDR1 is SGHTA, CDR2 FQGNSA. CDR3 bases: TGTGCCAGCAGCTTATCGTTGGAGGGCCTCGGGTTCTTC. Translated, it gives CASSLSLEGLGFF.

The genes are TRBV6-1 and TRBJ2-7; TRBD2 might be the D (5 bases). CDR1 is MNHNS and CDR2 is SASEGT in the germline V gene. CDR3 size: 18 residues. V was cut by 6 bases and J by 6 bases, with 30 bases left in between. Here the CDR3 reads CASSQFGGGERPTFEQYF. CDR3 in DNA: TGTGCCAGCAGCCAATTCGGAGGTGGGGAGAGACCGACTTTCGAGCAGTACTTC.